Listed below are T cell receptor beta chains from one sample, sequenced in a study of blood T cells in healthy people across ages. Each CDR3 protein is one row after TCRdb ran MiXCR on the 5' RACE reads. The sample lists 380,000 or so distinct CDR3 sequences, roughly half occurring once. The source material was blood. These receptors all stem from a man aged 55 to 70 in good health. Both conserved end residues are part of each CDR3. A D gene is named only where the DNA matches it firmly. Part of the rows lack a size; the others show once, few, many or a class for expanded clones.

>.|TRBJ2-3|once|TRBV27
TGTGCCAGCAGTTTTCGCTTCACAGATACGCAGTATTTT
CASSFRFTDTQYF
>.|TRBJ2-7|few|TRBV21-1
TGTGCCAGCAGCAGACGACAGCCCTACGAGCAGTACTTC
CASSRRQPYEQYF
>TRBD1|TRBJ2-5|.|TRBV28
TGTGCCAGCACCGCCGGGACAGGGGGCTGGGAGACCCAGTACTTC
CASTAGTGGWETQYF
>TRBD2|TRBJ2-4|.|TRBV10-3
TGTGCCATCAGTGAAGAGCGGGGGAACATTCAGTACTTC
CAISEERGNIQYF
>TRBD1|TRBJ2-1|.|TRBV29-1
TGCAGCGTTGCTTACAGGGGTTTGAGGAGGGAGCAGTTCTTC
CSVAYRGLRREQFF
>TRBD2|TRBJ2-7|many|TRBV20-1
TGCAGTGCTAGAGCACCAGCGGGAGGGCGGGACGAGCAGTACTTC
CSARAPAGGRDEQYF
>TRBD2|TRBJ2-1|.|TRBV5-1
TGCGCCAGCAGCTTGGGGGTCCAGCGGGAGGTCAGGAATGAGCAGTTCTTC
CASSLGVQREVRNEQFF
>.|TRBJ1-2|.|TRBV12-3/TRBV12-4
TGTGCCAGCAGTCTCGGGTTCAACTATGGCTACACCTTC
CASSLGFNYGYTF
>.|TRBJ2-1|once|TRBV28
TGTGCCAGCGCGGGGTACAGCTCCTACAATGAGCAGTTCTTC
CASAGYSSYNEQFF
>TRBD1|TRBJ2-7|many|TRBV20-1
TGCAGTGGGACAGGGGAGGGTTACGAGCAGTACTTC
CSGTGEGYEQYF
>TRBD2|TRBJ2-3|many|TRBV5-1
TGCGCCAGCAGCTTGGTTGCTAGCGGGGGTAGAACAGATACGCAGTATTTT
CASSLVASGGRTDTQYF
>.|TRBJ2-3|.|TRBV4-3
TGCGCCAGCAGCCGGGACGCCTCCTTGGGCACAGACACGCAGTATTTT
CASSRDASLGTDTQYF
>TRBD1|TRBJ2-7|.|TRBV29-1
TGCAGCGGGACCGACAGGGGCTCCTACGAGCAGTACTTC
CSGTDRGSYEQYF
>.|TRBJ2-3|.|TRBV20-1
TGCAGTGCTGGGAGGCAGGATACGCAGTATTTT
CSAGRQDTQYF
>TRBD2|TRBJ2-7|once|TRBV18
TGTGCCAGCTCACCACCGACTGGCGGGAGTTACGAGCAGTACTTC
CASSPPTGGSYEQYF
>.|TRBJ2-1|.|TRBV12-3/TRBV12-4
TGTGCCAGCAGTTTCCCCCAGAATGAGCAGTTCTTC
CASSFPQNEQFF
>TRBD2|TRBJ2-5|.|TRBV18
TGTGCCAGCTCACCACCCCGACTCCCGGGAGGAGAGACCCAGTACTTC
CASSPPRLPGGETQYF
>.|TRBJ2-5|.|TRBV20-1
TGCAGTGTTACAAGAAATTCAGAGGAGACCCAGTACTTC
CSVTRNSEETQYF
>.|TRBJ2-1|.|TRBV7-8
TGTGCCAGCAGCCCCAACGGCGCGGCGGGGAGCTCCTACAATGAGCAGTTCTTC
CASSPNGAAGSSYNEQFF
>.|TRBJ2-3|few|TRBV20-1
TGCAGTGCTAGAGATCTGAGCGATCCGACAGATACGCAGTATTTT
CSARDLSDPTDTQYF
>TRBD1|TRBJ2-7|.|TRBV27
TGTGCCAGCAGGGGACAGGGGGTTCGCTACGAGCAGTACTTC
CASRGQGVRYEQYF
>.|TRBJ2-1|.|TRBV5-1
TGCGCCAGCAGCGACGGAAGTAGCTCCTACAATGAGCAGTTCTTC
CASSDGSSSYNEQFF
>TRBD1|TRBJ2-7|once|TRBV4-1
TGCGCCAGCAGCCAAGGAGGGACAGCCGGCTACGAGCAGTACTTC
CASSQGGTAGYEQYF
>.|TRBJ2-1|.|TRBV6-2/TRBV6-3
TGTGCCAGCAACCCCCCATCTCTTGTGGGAGGGGGGCAGTTCTTC
CASNPPSLVGGGQFF
>.|TRBJ1-4|few|TRBV20-1
TGCAGTGCTCCCCCAGGGGCGGGGGAAAAACTGTTTTTT
CSAPPGAGEKLFF
>TRBD2|TRBJ2-7|.|TRBV11-2
TGTGCCAGCAGCTTTAGCGGGAGGGCCCCCGAGCAGTACTTC
CASSFSGRAPEQYF
>TRBD1|TRBJ1-2|.|TRBV10-3
TGTGCCATCAGTGAGGCCCCCAGAGGGGGCGGAAACTATGGCTACACCTTC
CAISEAPRGGGNYGYTF
>.|TRBJ2-4|.|TRBV6-2/TRBV6-3
TGTGCCAGCAGTTCGGACAGGACTAATCTAGCCAAAAACATTCAGTACTTC
CASSSDRTNLAKNIQYF
>.|TRBJ2-4|few|TRBV3-1
TGTGCCAGCAGCCAAGGGGGGGGCCAGCTAGCCAAAAACATTCAGTACTTC
CASSQGGGQLAKNIQYF
>.|TRBJ2-5|many|TRBV27
TGTGCCAGCAGCCCAACAGTGGAGAGTGACCAGTACTTC
CASSPTVESDQYF
>.|TRBJ2-6|.|TRBV18
TGTGCCAGCTCATCACAGGGATCTGGGGCCAACGTCCTGACTTTC
CASSSQGSGANVLTF
>TRBD2|TRBJ2-3|.|TRBV9
TGTGCCAGCAGCGTAGGATATAGCGGGAGGGTTACAGATACGCAGTATTTT
CASSVGYSGRVTDTQYF
>.|TRBJ1-1|.|TRBV30
TGTGCCTGGAGAGGAGACAGGATGAACACTGAAGCTTTCTTT
CAWRGDRMNTEAFF
>TRBD2|TRBJ2-3|.|TRBV7-2
TGTGCCAGCAGCTTGGTTCCAGCGGGGGCCACAGATACGCAGTATTTT
CASSLVPAGATDTQYF
>TRBD1|TRBJ2-3|many|TRBV29-1
TGCAGCGTTACAGGGGCATCGTCAGATACGCAGTATTTT
CSVTGASSDTQYF
>.|TRBJ1-1|.|TRBV20-1
TGCAGTGCTAGACGTCGGGGGGGCAACACTGAAGCTTTCTTT
CSARRRGGNTEAFF
>TRBD2|TRBJ2-5|.|TRBV7-2
TGTGCCAGCAGCTTAGGGGGGAGCGGGGGGGCCTTAGAGACCCAGTACTTC
CASSLGGSGGALETQYF
>.|TRBJ2-1|many|TRBV5-5
TGTGCCAGCAGCTTAGGCCAAGCTTCCTACAATGAGCAGTTCTTC
CASSLGQASYNEQFF
>.|TRBJ2-3|.|TRBV25-1
TGTGCCAGCAGTGAAAGGCTAGCCACAGATACGCAGTATTTT
CASSERLATDTQYF
>.|TRBJ2-7|.|TRBV7-3
TGTGCCAGCAGCTTAAAAGGGACTCACAGCAACAGGGGTTACAATGAGCAGTACTTC
CASSLKGTHSNRGYNEQYF
>TRBD1|TRBJ1-2|.|TRBV7-9
TGTGCCAGCAGCTTCGATCCTCAGGGGGCAGGCTATGGCTACACCTTC
CASSFDPQGAGYGYTF
>.|TRBJ2-7|.|TRBV3-1
TGTGCCAGCAGCCGCAGGGGTTTAGGCGAGCAGTACTTC
CASSRRGLGEQYF
>.|TRBJ2-7|.|TRBV20-1
TGCAGTGCTACTAGAATCAATGAGCAGTACTTC
CSATRINEQYF
>.|TRBJ2-1|.|TRBV20-1
TGCAGTGCTACCCTTGGGGGAGCTATATCCTACAATGAGCAGTTCTTC
CSATLGGAISYNEQFF
>TRBD1|TRBJ1-5|.|TRBV7-2
TGTGCCAGCAGCACTACGACAGGGTCTGGTCAGCCCCAGCATTTT
CASSTTTGSGQPQHF
>.|TRBJ2-3|few|TRBV4-3
TGCGCCAGCAGCCAATCGATGGGGAGCACAGATACGCAGTATTTT
CASSQSMGSTDTQYF
>TRBD1|TRBJ1-5|.|TRBV29-1
TGCAGCGTCCAGGACAGGGGCCCCCACGGCCCCAATCAGCCCCAGCATTTT
CSVQDRGPHGPNQPQHF
>.|TRBJ2-1|.|TRBV7-6
TGTGCCAGCAGCTTATTGGGTCCTAGCTCCTACAATGAGCAGTTCTTC
CASSLLGPSSYNEQFF
>.|TRBJ2-7|.|TRBV3-1
TGTGCCAGCAGCCAACACGGGGTTACCTCCTACGAGCAGTACTTC
CASSQHGVTSYEQYF
>.|TRBJ2-7|few|TRBV28
TGTGCCAGCAGTTTAAGTGGTCTGGTGCAGTACTTC
CASSLSGLVQYF
>.|TRBJ2-5|.|TRBV7-8
TGTGCCAGCGGCTCTGGCCGGGAGTCGTGGGAGCAGTACTTC
CASGSGRESWEQYF
>.|TRBJ2-3|few|TRBV5-1
TGCGCCAGCAGCTTGGGTGTAGACACAGATACGCAGTATTTT
CASSLGVDTDTQYF
>.|TRBJ1-2|.|TRBV12-3/TRBV12-4
TGTGCCAGCAGTTTAAGGGGTGGGCATGGCTACACCTTC
CASSLRGGHGYTF
>.|TRBJ1-4|.|TRBV11-2
TGTGCCAGCAGCTTATACGAGGGCGCAGGGGCACTGTTTTTT
CASSLYEGAGALFF
>.|TRBJ2-7|once|TRBV5-1
TGCGCCAGCAGCACCGTTCTAGGCGAGCAGTACTTC
CASSTVLGEQYF
>.|TRBJ2-3|.|TRBV20-1
TGCAGTGCTAGAGCTGGACTAAACACAGATACGCAGTATTTT
CSARAGLNTDTQYF
>.|TRBJ2-7|.|TRBV7-2
TGTGCCAGCAGCTTAGCGTTGGGAGACGAGCAGTACTTC
CASSLALGDEQYF